These T cell receptor beta chains were read from a single sample in a study of lymphopenia after photon versus proton radiotherapy. The data were produced by immunoSEQ multiplex PCR, yet TCRdb's version contains in-frame clones alone and is incomplete. The sample holds 53,000 or so clones; over 70% are singletons and the top ten take 29%. The sequences come from peripheral blood, collected from a patient treated with photon-based radiotherapy. The receptors shown here come from a man aged 45-65 years with gastric cancer. CDR3s include the opening cysteine and the closing phenylalanine or tryptophan. D genes are given only for firm matches. Clone size is not always given. Where it is, it says once, few, many or a class for expanded clones.

J gene	clone size	V gene	D gene	CDR3 protein	CDR3 DNA
TRBJ2-7	NA	TRBV28	NA	CASSLVRWGQYF	TGTGCCAGCAGTTTGGTGAGATGGGGGCAGTACTTC
TRBJ1-5	NA	TRBV6-5	NA	CASSPGRTSNQPQHF	TGTGCCAGCAGTCCGGGTAGGACAAGCAATCAGCCCCAGCATTTT
TRBJ2-7	NA	TRBV11-2	TRBD1	CASSSNRDSYEQYF	TGTGCCAGCAGCTCTAACAGGGACAGCTACGAGCAGTACTTC
TRBJ2-5	NA	TRBV11-3	TRBD1	CASSLDGQGGTQYF	TGTGCCAGCAGCTTAGATGGACAGGGTGGGACCCAGTACTTC
TRBJ1-4	NA	TRBV2	TRBD1	CASGTGTEKLFF	TGTGCCAGCGGGACAGGGACTGAAAAACTGTTTTTT
TRBJ2-7	NA	TRBV19	TRBD1	CASSKQGAAYEQYF	TGTGCCAGTAGTAAACAGGGGGCAGCCTACGAGCAGTACTTC
TRBJ1-2	NA	TRBV19	NA	CASTIRQGTYGYTF	TGTGCCAGTACTATCCGTCAGGGGACCTATGGCTACACCTTC
TRBJ2-2	NA	TRBV9	TRBD2	CASSVRTSPTGELFF	TGTGCCAGCAGCGTAAGGACTAGCCCTACCGGGGAGCTGTTTTTT
TRBJ2-7	NA	TRBV18	NA	CASSPPPGDEQYF	TGTGCCAGCTCACCACCCCCAGGGGACGAGCAGTACTTC
TRBJ2-7	NA	TRBV6-1	NA	CASGTTPHYEQYF	TGTGCCAGCGGAACTACCCCCCATTACGAGCAGTACTTC
TRBJ2-7	few	TRBV5-1	NA	CASSLGHRDSSYEQYF	TGCGCCAGCAGCTTGGGACACAGGGATAGCTCCTACGAGCAGTACTTC
TRBJ1-5	NA	TRBV23-1	NA	CASSQPPGQINSNQPQHF	TGCGCCAGCAGTCAACCTCCCGGACAGATCAATAGCAATCAGCCCCAGCATTTT
TRBJ1-2	NA	TRBV29-1	NA	CSVATDIVSYGYTF	TGCAGCGTTGCGACAGACATTGTATCGTATGGCTACACCTTC
TRBJ2-2	NA	TRBV7-7	TRBD1	CASSLGAGQGNTGELFF	TGTGCCAGCAGCTTAGGGGCGGGACAGGGCAACACCGGGGAGCTGTTTTTT
TRBJ1-3	few	TRBV9	NA	CASSLRDISGNTIYF	TGTGCCAGCAGCCTTAGGGACATCTCTGGAAACACCATATATTTT
TRBJ2-7	NA	TRBV2	NA	CASSEQGPYEQYF	TGTGCCAGCAGTGAGCAGGGTCCCTACGAGCAGTACTTC
TRBJ2-2	once	TRBV5-6	NA	CASSSIYRVATAGELFF	TGTGCCAGCAGCTCGATTTACAGGGTTGCGACCGCCGGGGAGCTGTTTTTT
TRBJ1-5	once	TRBV5-5	TRBD1	CASSLGTGNRRSNQPQHF	TGTGCCAGCAGCTTGGGGACAGGGAATAGAAGGAGCAATCAGCCCCAGCATTTT
TRBJ2-7	NA	TRBV10-3	NA	CAISDGGHGHEQYF	TGTGCCATCAGTGACGGGGGGCACGGTCACGAGCAGTACTTC
TRBJ1-1	NA	TRBV29-1	NA	CSVSGATEAFF	TGCAGCGTTTCAGGAGCTACTGAAGCTTTCTTT
TRBJ2-4	NA	TRBV9	NA	CASSPLGGLAKNIQYF	TGTGCCAGCAGCCCCCTGGGGGGTCTAGCCAAAAACATTCAGTACTTC
TRBJ2-3	NA	TRBV7-2	NA	CASSLARGITDTQYF	TGTGCCAGCAGCTTAGCGCGGGGTATCACAGATACGCAGTATTTT
TRBJ1-5	NA	TRBV19	TRBD1	CASSIRTGPQNQPQHF	TGTGCCAGTAGTATACGGACAGGGCCCCAAAATCAGCCCCAGCATTTT
TRBJ1-1	few	TRBV19	NA	CASSIEGLARNEAFF	TGTGCCAGTAGTATAGAAGGTTTGGCCCGCAATGAAGCTTTCTTT
TRBJ2-7	NA	TRBV6-6	NA	CASSYQAAYEQYF	TGTGCCAGCAGTTACCAGGCAGCCTACGAGCAGTACTTC
TRBJ2-1	once	TRBV20-1	NA	CSARDEGIF	TGCAGTGCTAGAGATGAGGGGATCTTC
TRBJ2-4	NA	TRBV28	NA	CASSPQGLAKNIQYF	TGTGCCAGCAGCCCACAAGGACTAGCCAAAAACATTCAGTACTTC
TRBJ2-7	few	TRBV15	TRBD2	CATSRLAGGSYEQYF	TGTGCCACCAGCAGGCTAGCGGGAGGCTCCTACGAGCAGTACTTC
TRBJ1-1	NA	TRBV6-5	NA	CASSRGSRKNTEAFF	TGTGCCAGCAGTCGAGGGTCCCGAAAGAACACTGAAGCTTTCTTT
TRBJ2-2	few	TRBV28	NA	CASSKWTVTNTGELFF	TGTGCCAGCAGTAAATGGACAGTAACGAACACCGGGGAGCTGTTTTTT
TRBJ1-5	once	TRBV28	NA	CASSLGNGNQPQHF	TGTGCCAGCAGTTTAGGGAATGGCAATCAGCCCCAGCATTTT
TRBJ2-1	NA	TRBV2	TRBD2	CASSRGGLAGRDEQFF	TGTGCCAGCAGTAGGGGGGGACTAGCGGGAAGGGATGAGCAGTTCTTC
TRBJ2-3	once	TRBV7-2	TRBD2	CASSLGYRVAGGGADTQYF	TGTGCCAGCAGCTTAGGGTACCGGGTAGCGGGAGGAGGGGCAGATACGCAGTATTTT
TRBJ2-7	few	TRBV6-4	TRBD2	CASSDPRGLALTDPYEQYF	TGTGCCAGCAGTGACCCTCGGGGACTAGCCCTCACGGACCCCTACGAGCAGTACTTC
TRBJ2-5	NA	TRBV5-1	NA	CASSLQETQYF	TGCGCCAGCAGCTTACAAGAGACCCAGTACTTC
TRBJ2-3	few	TRBV5-4	NA	CASSVTDTQYF	TGTGCCAGCAGCGTCACAGATACGCAGTATTTT
TRBJ1-1	NA	TRBV19	TRBD1	CASSMDGDSMNTEAFF	TGTGCCAGTAGTATGGACGGGGACAGCATGAACACTGAAGCTTTCTTT
TRBJ1-1	NA	TRBV18	TRBD1	CASSLQTGWNTEAFF	TGTGCCAGCTCACTTCAGACAGGGTGGAACACTGAAGCTTTCTTT
TRBJ1-3	NA	TRBV18	NA	CASSSQPPQSSGNTIYF	TGTGCCAGCTCATCCCAACCCCCTCAAAGCTCTGGAAACACCATATATTTT
TRBJ1-2	once	TRBV6-4	NA	CASSDSFRGYGYTF	TGTGCCAGCAGTGACTCTTTTAGGGGCTATGGCTACACCTTC
TRBJ2-2	few	TRBV7-2	NA	CASSQDYMNTGELFF	TGTGCCAGCAGCCAAGACTACATGAACACCGGGGAGCTGTTTTTT
TRBJ1-2	once	TRBV23-1	NA	CASSQSGQNYGYTF	TGCGCCAGCAGTCAATCAGGGCAGAACTATGGCTACACCTTC
TRBJ1-2	once	TRBV23-1	TRBD1	CASSLWTGANYGYTF	TGCGCCAGCAGTCTTTGGACAGGGGCGAACTATGGCTACACCTTC
TRBJ2-5	NA	TRBV28	NA	CASGPGQRRTRGNTQYF	TGTGCCAGCGGTCCGGGACAGCGAAGGACGCGGGGAAATACCCAGTACTTC
TRBJ2-7	NA	TRBV29-1	NA	CSARRDPYEQYF	TGCAGCGCCCGCAGGGACCCCTACGAGCAGTACTTC
TRBJ1-2	NA	TRBV5-1	TRBD1	CASSPAGTGHGYTF	TGCGCCAGCAGCCCCGCCGGGACAGGGCATGGCTACACCTTC
TRBJ2-1	NA	TRBV19	TRBD2	CASSTPGLAGAYNEQFF	TGTGCCAGTAGTACTCCGGGACTAGCGGGAGCCTACAATGAGCAGTTCTTC
TRBJ2-2	NA	TRBV7-8	NA	CASSLGRGTGELFF	TGTGCCAGCAGCTTAGGCAGGGGCACCGGGGAGCTGTTTTTT
TRBJ2-1	NA	TRBV4-1	TRBD2	CASSPEASGRRSNEQFF	TGCGCCAGCAGCCCCGAGGCGAGCGGGAGAAGGAGCAATGAGCAGTTCTTC
TRBJ1-6	once	TRBV2	NA	CASGMEGYNSPLHF	TGTGCCAGCGGGATGGAGGGGTATAATTCACCCCTCCACTTT